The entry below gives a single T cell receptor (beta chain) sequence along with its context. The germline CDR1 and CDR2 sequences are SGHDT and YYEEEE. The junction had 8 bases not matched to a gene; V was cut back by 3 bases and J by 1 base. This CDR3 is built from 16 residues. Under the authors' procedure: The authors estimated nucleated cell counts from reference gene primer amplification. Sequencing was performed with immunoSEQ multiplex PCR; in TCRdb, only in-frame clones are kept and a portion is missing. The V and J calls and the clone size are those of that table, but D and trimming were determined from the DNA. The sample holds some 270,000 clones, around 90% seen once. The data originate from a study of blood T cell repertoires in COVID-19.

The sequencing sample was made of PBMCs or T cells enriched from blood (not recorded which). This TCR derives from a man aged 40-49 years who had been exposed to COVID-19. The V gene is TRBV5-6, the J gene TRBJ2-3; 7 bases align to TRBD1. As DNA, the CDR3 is TGTGCCAGCAGCTGGGGACAGAGCCCTCGCACAGATACGCAGTATTTT. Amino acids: CASSWGQSPRTDTQYF.